This T cell receptor (beta chain) was observed in a study of vaccination and CD4 T cells after COVID-19. Across the whole study: Stimulation used overlapping spike peptides from SARS-CoV-2, HCoV-NL63, HCoV-OC43 and HCoV-229E. Study findings and constraints: For convalescent patients, a median around 90% of reactive clones surfaced exclusively after vaccination.

Indicated time point: late sampling 161 to 241 days after vaccination in a few convalescent patients. Treatment reported: approximately 9-day PBMC culture with coronavirus spike peptide pools or control peptides (ViraFEST assay). ViraFEST used peptide pools to expand antigen-specific T cells before TCR sequencing. Remarks on this clonotype: Antigen unknown.

CDR1 and CDR2 (germline): KGHDR, SFDVKD. Trimming removed 10 bases from V and 5 bases from J; junction bases left unmatched: 14. The length of the CDR3 is 15 residues. At the Johns Hopkins FTIC core, DNA taken from cultured CD4+ T cells was sequenced by way of the Oncomine TCR Beta short-read assay. TCRdb used MiXCR to reprocess the PCR reads, holding one entry per CDR3 protein. The sample has roughly 20,000 distinct CDR3 sequences; about a third are singletons. The chain employs TRBV24-1 and TRBJ2-7; 9 bases match TRBD1. The input for sequencing was CD4+ T cells from blood, cultured in vitro, taken about 7 months after SARS-CoV-2 vaccination. This clonotype was obtained from a human donor who had recovered from COVID-19. CDR3 sequence: CATANSGQGKNEQYF. The CDR3 coding sequence is TGTGCCACAGCCAACTCGGGACAGGGTAAGAACGAGCAGTACTTC.